This T cell receptor beta chain emerged from a study of blood T cell repertoires in COVID-19. Looking at the study overall: The origin of the acute and convalescent COVID-19 samples was the United States, Italy and Spain. PBMCs, B-cell-depleted T cells, or T cells were the source of the cDNA or gDNA that made up the material.

Germline trimming cut 2 bases from V and 2 bases from J; bases unmatched to any gene: 5. The CDR3 has 15 residues. CDR1 and CDR2 from the germline V gene are MNHNS and SASEGT. The authors' processing: The authors estimated nucleated cell counts from reference gene primer amplification. TCRdb keeps only in-frame clones here, not all; method: immunoSEQ multiplex PCR. V and J calls and clone size are as listed in that table; D and trimming were resolved from the DNA. The sample shows about 140,000 clones, roughly 90% of them seen only once. A Seattle source enrolled patients during active infection and followed them longitudinally.

This receptor was identified in a human donor with COVID-19, enrolled during active disease. The donor label of this sample is uncertain. Sequencing used peripheral blood. The V and J genes are TRBV6-1 and TRBJ2-5, with 7 bases fitting TRBD2. The CDR3 region has the DNA TGTGCCAGCAGTGAATTGGGGGGGAATCAAGAGACCCAGTACTTC. Translated, it gives CASSELGGNQETQYF.